Each of the 3 T cell receptor beta chains below was sequenced from the same sample in a study of T cells after yellow fever vaccination. One entry per CDR3 protein results from TCRdb running MiXCR on the 5' RACE reads. Among some 260,000 distinct CDR3 sequences, roughly 5.2% were seen once, and the ten largest hold 3% to 4%. The sequences come from CD4+ T cells sorted from PBMCs, collected on the day of the yellow fever booster vaccination. The receptors come from a man between 18 and 35 years old who received the YFV17D yellow fever vaccine.

J is TRBJ1-5 and V is TRBV20-1; a weak D match, TRBD1 (5 bases). This CDR3 is built from 14 residues. The germline V and J ends were trimmed by 0 bases and 3 bases, with 9 bases remaining between them. Germline V gene data show CDR1 as DFQATT and CDR2 as SNEGSKA (reference sequence). The CDR3 sequence is CSARDPGFNQPQHF. In nucleotides, the CDR3 is TGCAGTGCTAGAGATCCAGGGTTCAATCAGCCCCAGCATTTT.

In its sample, this clonotype was seen a few times. The chain has TRBV18 and TRBJ1-1; D perhaps matches TRBD1 (6 bases). Germline lookup yields CDR1 KGHSH and CDR2 LQKENI. The germline V and J ends were trimmed by 3 bases and 0 bases, with 14 bases remaining between them. There are 16 residues in the CDR3. CDR3 nucleotides: TGTGCCAGCTCACCCAACAGGGTATCCTTGAACACTGAAGCTTTCTTT. Protein sequence: CASSPNRVSLNTEAFF. Using reference TRBV18 and TRBJ1-1 for the parts outside the CDR3, the full variable domain is NAGVMQNPRHLVRRRGQEARLRCSPMKGHSHVYWYRQLPEEGLKFMVYLQKENIIDESGMPKERFSAEFPKEGPSILRIQQVVRGDSAAYFCASSPNRVSLNTEAFFGQGTRLTVV.

The chain couples TRBV19 to TRBJ2-2; TRBD2 might be the D (5 bases). There are 14 residues in the CDR3. Germline V CDR1 and CDR2: LNHDA, SQIVND (reference sequence). V lost 10 bases and J 7 bases, leaving 19 bases between the germline ends. Here the CDR3 reads CATTREHGIGELFF. The DNA for the CDR3 is TGTGCCACCACTAGGGAACACGGCATCGGGGAGCTGTTTTTT. The whole variable domain, remainder taken from reference TRBV19 and TRBJ2-2, is DGGITQSPKYLFRKEGQNVTLSCEQNLNHDAMYWYRQDPGQGLRLIYYSQIVNDFQKGDIAEGYSVSREKKESFPLTVTSAQKNPTAFYLCATTREHGIGELFFGEGSRLTVL.